The rows below give T cell receptor beta chains drawn from one sample of a study of type 1 regulatory T cells. Antigens of these TCRs are unknown. One entry per CDR3 protein results from TCRdb running MiXCR on the reads. The table has fewer than 25,000 distinct CDR3 sequences, approximately 51% seen once. The sample was cultured T cells, either the whole culture or a sorted T cell fraction (not recorded which). Receptors were obtained from a human donor in good health. Each CDR3 is given with its conserved first and last residue.

>TRBV7-3|16|TRBJ1-2
CASSPRTGAFMGGYTF
>TRBV14|16|TRBJ2-1
CASSLSLGTGLNEQFF
>TRBV18|13|TRBJ2-7
CASSPPALYEQYF
>TRBV6-1|14|TRBJ1-6
CASSESREITPLHF
>TRBV18|15|TRBJ2-3
CASSPVAGVTDTQYF
>TRBV6-6|14|TRBJ1-5
CASSPTGANQPQHF
>TRBV11-1|16|TRBJ2-1
CASSPRGPLTYNEQFF
>TRBV18|16|TRBJ2-1
CASSPPNLLIYNEQFF
>TRBV18|16|TRBJ2-1
CASSPTLAGGHNEQFF
>TRBV19|14|TRBJ2-3
CASSINRGWDTQYF
>TRBV7-2|17|TRBJ1-1
CASSFLAGGGRSTEAFF
>TRBV6-5|18|TRBJ1-3
CASRLRAGTGITGNTIYF
>TRBV6-2/TRBV6-3|15|TRBJ2-6
CASTTGGAGANVLTF
>TRBV18|15|TRBJ2-1
CASSIGTGQINEQFF
>TRBV20-1|14|TRBJ2-5
CSASAGTPQETQYF
>TRBV11-3|13|TRBJ2-7
CASSRGDVYEQYF
>TRBV7-9|16|TRBJ1-2
CASSLDRALRNYGYTF
>TRBV28|14|TRBJ2-2
CASSLLAGTGELFF
>TRBV6-1|15|TRBJ2-7
CASRGAGVAAYEQYF
>TRBV6-5|16|TRBJ2-5
CASSRRLASGGETQYF
>TRBV6-6|14|TRBJ1-1
CASKTSAMNTEAFF
>TRBV6-6|14|TRBJ2-4
CASSSEIAKNIQYF
>TRBV12-3/TRBV12-4|13|TRBJ1-1
CASIQGWNTEAFF
>TRBV11-1|15|TRBJ1-1
CASSPQGRANTEAFF
>TRBV7-8|14|TRBJ2-7
CASSFGPSSYEQYF
>TRBV9|15|TRBJ2-5
CASSIAPGAQETQYF
>TRBV20-1|13|TRBJ2-5
CSARNVGQETQYF
>TRBV6-6|14|TRBJ2-1
CATQTGGAYNEQFF
>TRBV4-2|17|TRBJ2-1
CASSQVGFGGVWNEQFF
>TRBV6-1|14|TRBJ2-7
CASRDGLAIYEQYF
>TRBV12-3/TRBV12-4|14|TRBJ1-5
CASSLGDSNQPQHF
>TRBV7-9|14|TRBJ2-2
CASSLFSPTGELFF
>TRBV5-1|15|TRBJ2-3
CASSGGQGGIDTQYF
>TRBV12-3/TRBV12-4|14|TRBJ1-5
CASSPGGRNQPQHF
>TRBV6-1|13|TRBJ1-1
CASSGGTAREAFF
>TRBV5-1|15|TRBJ2-3
CASSLGDPSADTQYF
>TRBV28|13|TRBJ2-5
CASSLEARGTQYF
>TRBV13|14|TRBJ1-4
CASSFGGGREKLFF
>TRBV3-1|12|TRBJ1-2
CAAGGTAQGYTF
>TRBV3-1|18|TRBJ2-3
CASSPIGVAGGIRDTQYF
>TRBV3-1|15|TRBJ2-5
CASSPLGGRMETQYF
>TRBV5-1|15|TRBJ1-1
CASSLVVAGNTEAFF
>TRBV19|15|TRBJ2-7
CASTLRASGSYEQYF
>TRBV5-5|16|TRBJ2-5
CASSLVGTGIQETQYF
>TRBV24-1|15|TRBJ2-1
CATSDPGQGYNEQFF
>TRBV12-3/TRBV12-4|15|TRBJ2-5
CASSTAGLALSTQYF
>TRBV18|13|TRBJ1-1
CASSPDRVTEAFF